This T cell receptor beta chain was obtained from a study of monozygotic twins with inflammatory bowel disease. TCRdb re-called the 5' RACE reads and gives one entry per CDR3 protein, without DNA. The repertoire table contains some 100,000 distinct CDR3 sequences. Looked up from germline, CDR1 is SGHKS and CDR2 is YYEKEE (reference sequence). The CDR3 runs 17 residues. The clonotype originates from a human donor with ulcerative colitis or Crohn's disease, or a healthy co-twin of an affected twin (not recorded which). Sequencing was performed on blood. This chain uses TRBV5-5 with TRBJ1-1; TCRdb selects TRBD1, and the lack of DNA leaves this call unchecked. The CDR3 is CASSLTPDREYNTEAFF. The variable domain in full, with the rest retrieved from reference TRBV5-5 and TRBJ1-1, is DAGVTQSPTHLIKTRGQQVTLRCSPISGHKSVSWYQQVLGQGPQFIFQYYEKEERGRGNFPDRFSARQFPNYSSELNVNALLLGDSALYLCASSLTPDREYNTEAFFGQGTRLTVV.